This T cell receptor (beta chain) was captured in a study of OX40 agonist ivuxolimab in advanced cancers. Overall study context: Ivuxolimab was delivered to patients intravenously every 2 weeks at doses spanning 0.01 to 10 mg/kg. People in dose escalation had one of these cancers: hepatocellular carcinoma, melanoma, renal cell or head and neck cancer.

Profiled with immunoSEQ multiplex PCR; TCRdb holds only in-frame clones, not every one. The sample yields around 87,000 clones, 85% to 95% seen once. This CDR3 region has 16 residues. Trimming shortened V by 0 bases and J by 2 bases, and 10 bases separated the two germline ends. CDR1 is LNHNV and CDR2 is YYDKDF in the germline V gene (reference sequence). The rearrangement joins TRBV15 to TRBJ2-2; D may be TRBD1 (5 bases). The starting material was CD4+ or CD8+ T cells sorted from blood, obtained in a trial of the OX40 agonist ivuxolimab. The sequence came from an adult with an advanced solid tumor such as melanoma, head and neck, liver or kidney cancer. This CDR3 is CATSREQGTNTGELFF. CDR3 nucleotide sequence: TGTGCCACCAGCAGAGAGCAGGGAACCAACACCGGGGAGCTGTTTTTT.